This is a list of T cell receptor beta chains from one sample in a study of blood T cell repertoires in COVID-19. The method was immunoSEQ multiplex PCR; TCRdb's version includes in-frame clones alone and lacks a portion of them. The sample shows more than 300,000 clones, over 80% of them seen only once. The sample was PBMCs or T cells enriched from blood (not recorded which). Every receptor here comes from a woman between 50 and 59 years old who had recovered from COVID-19. Both conserved end residues are part of each CDR3. A D gene is named only where the DNA matches it firmly. Part of the rows lack a size; the others show once, few, many or a class for expanded clones.

V	J	D	size	CDR3	DNA
TRBV24-1	TRBJ1-2	-	-	CATSVGANYGYTF	TGTGCCACCAGTGTGGGGGCGAACTATGGCTACACCTTC
TRBV9	TRBJ2-1	TRBD2	once	CASTLGLAVYNEQFF	TGTGCCAGCACCCTGGGACTAGCGGTGTACAATGAGCAGTTCTTC
TRBV5-1	TRBJ2-7	TRBD1	few	CASSLVGQSSYEQYF	TGCGCCAGCAGCTTGGTGGGACAGAGCTCCTACGAGCAGTACTTC
TRBV5-4	TRBJ2-5	TRBD1	-	CASSLRDRVETQYF	TGTGCCAGCAGCCTCCGGGACAGGGTAGAGACCCAGTACTTC
TRBV4-1	TRBJ2-2	-	-	CASSQDRAGRHTNTGELFF	TGCGCCAGCAGCCAAGATCGGGCGGGCAGGCACACGAACACCGGGGAGCTGTTTTTT
TRBV12-3/TRBV12-4	TRBJ1-5	-	-	CASSFSDNQPQHF	TGTGCCAGCAGTTTCAGCGACAATCAGCCCCAGCATTTT
TRBV7-9	TRBJ2-7	TRBD2	once	CASSLVPAGEYEQYF	TGTGCCAGCAGCTTAGTCCCAGCGGGGGAGTACGAGCAGTACTTC
TRBV2	TRBJ1-2	-	-	CASSEDTTNYGYTF	TGTGCCAGCAGTGAAGACACCACTAACTATGGCTACACCTTC
TRBV2	TRBJ1-5	-	-	CASSPGEGRQPQHF	TGTGCCAGCTCTCCTGGGGAGGGTCGACAGCCCCAGCATTTT
TRBV19	TRBJ2-5	TRBD2	-	CASSIGGWTRQETQYF	TGTGCCAGTAGTATTGGTGGATGGACTAGACAAGAGACCCAGTACTTC
TRBV11-3	TRBJ2-5	-	-	CASSSGETQYF	TGTGCCAGCAGCTCGGGGGAGACCCAGTACTTC
TRBV19	TRBJ1-2	-	-	CASTTPTYLGYTF	TGTGCCAGTACCACTCCTACCTATTTGGGCTACACCTTC
TRBV21-1	TRBJ1-5	-	-	CASSGTAPSNQPQHF	TGTGCCAGCAGCGGGACAGCTCCCAGCAATCAGCCCCAGCATTTT
TRBV4-1	TRBJ1-6	-	-	CASSQGEGLGWNSPLHF	TGCGCCAGCAGCCAAGGCGAGGGACTCGGGTGGAATTCACCCCTCCACTTT
TRBV29-1	TRBJ1-1	-	-	CSLGISNTEAFF	TGCAGCCTTGGTATATCGAACACTGAAGCTTTCTTT
TRBV5-1	TRBJ1-1	-	-	CASSLGQGHTEAFF	TGCGCCAGCAGCTTGGGTCAGGGCCACACTGAAGCTTTCTTT
TRBV4-1	TRBJ1-2	-	-	CASSPAGSVTPNYGYTF	TGCGCCAGCAGCCCCGCCGGGTCCGTCACTCCTAACTATGGCTACACCTTC
TRBV4-3	TRBJ2-7	TRBD1	-	CASSQEGQPFF	TGCGCCAGCAGCCAAGAGGGACAGCCATTTTTC
TRBV7-2	TRBJ1-2	-	-	CASSLGGPSDGYTF	TGTGCCAGCAGCCTAGGGGGGCCCTCGGATGGCTACACCTTC
TRBV27	TRBJ1-2	-	-	CASSQQGSYGYTF	TGTGCCAGCAGTCAACAGGGATCCTATGGCTACACCTTC
TRBV11-2	TRBJ2-7	TRBD1	few	CASSLAGGQGYEQYF	TGTGCCAGCAGCTTAGCTGGTGGACAGGGCTACGAGCAGTACTTC
TRBV27	TRBJ2-2	-	-	CASSPFRGDTGELFF	TGTGCCAGCAGTCCTTTCAGGGGGGACACCGGGGAGCTGTTTTTT
TRBV19	TRBJ1-1	-	-	CASSILARASGGRTEAFF	TGTGCCAGTAGTATCCTTGCCAGGGCTTCGGGTGGTAGGACTGAAGCTTTCTTT
TRBV5-1	TRBJ2-1	TRBD2	-	CASSLAASGTNEQFF	TGCGCCAGCAGCCTCGCGGCTAGCGGGACTAATGAGCAGTTCTTC
TRBV5-8	TRBJ1-2	-	-	CASSLARGWANYGYTF	TGTGCCAGCAGCTTGGCCAGGGGTTGGGCTAACTATGGCTACACCTTC
TRBV5-1	TRBJ1-1	-	-	CASSLGGVNTEAFF	TGCGCCAGCAGCCTCGGGGGGGTGAACACTGAAGCTTTCTTT
TRBV15	TRBJ2-3	-	-	CATSRAQGRDTQYF	TGTGCCACCAGCAGAGCACAGGGTAGAGATACGCAGTATTTT
TRBV5-1	TRBJ1-3	TRBD1	-	CASSRDRATGNTIYF	TGCGCCAGCAGCCGGGACAGGGCAACTGGAAACACCATATATTTT
TRBV6-2/TRBV6-3	TRBJ1-2	-	-	CASSYVEGVTF	TGTGCCAGCAGTTACGTTGAGGGAGTTACCTTC
TRBV12-2	TRBJ1-1	-	-	CASRHPQDSQVEAFF	TGTGCAAGTCGCCACCCCCAAGACTCACAGGTTGAAGCTTTCTTT
TRBV9	TRBJ1-1	-	-	CASSVTGMSTEAFF	TGTGCCAGCAGCGTCACAGGGATGAGCACTGAAGCTTTCTTT
TRBV5-1	TRBJ1-4	-	-	CASSLGGRQEKLFF	TGCGCCAGCAGCTTGGGGGGGCGCCAGGAAAAACTGTTTTTT
TRBV18	TRBJ1-3	-	-	CASCPSGGMRNTIYF	TGTGCCAGCTGCCCCTCCGGGGGGATGAGAAACACCATATATTTT
TRBV12-3/TRBV12-4	TRBJ1-2	-	-	CASKSVEQHGYTF	TGTGCCAGCAAGAGCGTGGAACAACATGGCTACACCTTC
TRBV5-8	TRBJ1-6	-	-	CASSLVGGRDSPLHF	TGTGCCAGCAGCTTGGTGGGGGGAAGGGATTCACCCCTCCACTTT
TRBV30	TRBJ1-1	-	few	CAWSVQGYTEAFF	TGTGCCTGGAGTGTACAGGGTTACACTGAAGCTTTCTTT
TRBV7-3	TRBJ2-4	TRBD2	-	CAKGLAGDSKNIQYF	TGTGCCAAAGGACTAGCGGGCGATTCCAAAAACATTCAGTACTTC
TRBV5-1	TRBJ2-1	TRBD1	-	CASRRGQGFNEQFF	TGCGCCAGCAGAAGGGGACAGGGGTTTAATGAGCAGTTCTTC
TRBV2	TRBJ2-3	TRBD1	-	CATKNRGRSPDTQYF	TGTGCCACCAAGAACAGGGGGCGAAGTCCAGATACGCAGTATTTT
TRBV5-4	TRBJ2-7	-	-	CASSHTSSYEQYF	TGTGCCAGCAGTCATACTAGCAGCTACGAGCAGTACTTC
TRBV7-2	TRBJ1-2	TRBD1	-	CASSLVGAGQGPGYTF	TGTGCCAGCAGCTTAGTGGGGGCGGGACAGGGCCCTGGCTACACCTTC
TRBV6-4	TRBJ2-2	-	once	CASSDSYSPTNTGELFF	TGTGCCAGCAGTGACTCGTACAGCCCAACGAACACCGGGGAGCTGTTTTTT
TRBV21-1	TRBJ2-7	-	few	CASPIRGYRYEQYF	TGTGCCAGCCCTATCAGGGGGTATCGTTACGAGCAGTACTTC
TRBV7-8	TRBJ1-2	-	few	CASSLGEGGLGGYTF	TGTGCCAGCAGCTTAGGGGAGGGAGGTCTGGGTGGCTACACCTTC
TRBV7-9	TRBJ2-2	-	-	CASTRGEVGTGELFF	TGTGCCAGCACCAGGGGGGAAGTGGGCACCGGGGAGCTGTTTTTT
TRBV11-3	TRBJ2-7	-	-	CASSLARGGSSYEQYF	TGTGCCAGCAGCTTAGCTCGCGGAGGGAGCTCCTACGAGCAGTACTTC
TRBV14	TRBJ1-5	-	-	CASSHGGGAQPQHF	TGTGCCAGCAGCCACGGTGGAGGGGCTCAGCCCCAGCATTTT
TRBV30	TRBJ1-1	-	once	CAWGVGNTEAFF	TGTGCCTGGGGGGTCGGGAACACTGAAGCTTTCTTT
TRBV19	TRBJ2-7	TRBD1	-	CASSHRTGYNLTTYYEQYF	TGTGCCAGTTCCCATAGGACAGGGTACAACCTAACGACCTACTACGAGCAGTACTTC
TRBV2	TRBJ1-1	-	-	CASSGSTASSEAFF	TGTGCCAGCAGTGGATCGACAGCTAGTTCTGAAGCTTTCTTT
TRBV5-4	TRBJ2-5	-	-	CASSTGLQETQYF	TGTGCCAGCAGCACGGGACTGCAAGAGACCCAGTACTTC
TRBV7-2	TRBJ1-6	-	-	CASSPEGSGSPLHF	TGTGCCAGCAGCCCAGAGGGAAGTGGTTCACCCCTCCACTTT
TRBV12-3/TRBV12-4	TRBJ1-5	-	few	CASSSGSNQPQHF	TGTGCCAGCAGTTCAGGGAGCAATCAGCCCCAGCATTTT
TRBV18	TRBJ1-1	-	-	CASSPGRIYEAFF	TGTGCCAGCTCACCAGGCAGGATCTACGAAGCTTTCTTT
TRBV7-9	TRBJ1-1	TRBD1	-	CASSLEGTGTEAFF	TGTGCCAGCAGCTTAGAAGGGACAGGCACTGAAGCTTTCTTT
TRBV29-1	TRBJ1-1	-	-	CSATRVPGEAFF	TGCAGCGCTACCCGGGTCCCCGGGGAAGCTTTCTTT
TRBV29-1	TRBJ2-7	-	-	CSVEANRVGEQYF	TGCAGCGTTGAAGCTAACAGGGTGGGTGAGCAGTACTTC